Presented here are 32 T cell receptor beta chains from one specimen sequenced in a study of T cell changes during pregnancy in multiple sclerosis. Data came from immunoSEQ multiplex PCR; TCRdb stores just in-frame clones and leaves some out. Of approximately 41,000 clones listed, about 94% are singletons. Sequencing was performed on CD4+ T cells from peripheral blood mononuclear cells, taken in the second trimester of pregnancy. All receptors come from a female donor with multiple sclerosis, enrolled in a pregnancy study.

This chain links TRBV5-1 with TRBJ1-1, with unresolved D. This CDR3 is built from 15 residues. The germline V gene has CDR1 SGHRS and CDR2 YFSETQ. Trimming cost V 4 bases and J 1 base, with 14 bases left between them. CDR3 in amino acids: CASSEVRRANTEAFF. The CDR3 DNA reads TGCGCCAGCAGCGAGGTCCGGCGTGCGAACACTGAAGCTTTCTTT.

The V gene is TRBV5-1, the J gene TRBJ1-2; 8 bases are a match to TRBD1. The CDR3 runs 16 residues. J gave up 2 bases and V 1 base, and 7 bases lay outside the gene matches. CDR1 and CDR2 (germline): SGHRS, YFSETQ. As DNA, the CDR3 is TGCGCCAGCAGCTTGTGGACAGGGAGTACCAACTATGGCTACACCTTC. Translating it yields CASSLWTGSTNYGYTF.

The chain employs TRBV10-3 and TRBJ2-3; 10 bases fit TRBD2. Germline V gene lookup returns CDR1 ENHRY and CDR2 SYGVKD. This CDR3 has 18 residues. V shed 4 bases, J shed 0 bases, and the junction held 10 bases outside the gene matches. The CDR3 nucleotides read TGTGCCATCAGTGGAAGTAACGAGCGGGGGGGGAGCACAGATACGCAGTATTTT. Residues: CAISGSNERGGSTDTQYF.

This clone was counted a single time. The chain joins TRBV5-1 to TRBJ1-5; weak D call: TRBD1 (6 bases). CDR1 is SGHRS, CDR2 YFSETQ, per germline. The V and J ends lost 2 bases and 2 bases respectively, with 11 bases between them. The CDR3 has 15 residues. This chain's CDR3 is CASSFTAGGNQPQHF. The CDR3, as DNA: TGCGCCAGCAGCTTTACAGCAGGGGGCAATCAGCCCCAGCATTTT.

CDR3 DNA: TGTGCCAGCAGCCCGACTCATTCCCTTCTCCAGTATTTT. Amino acids: CASSPTHSLLQYF. The rearrangement links TRBV6-4 to TRBJ2-3, with D hard to call. Germline lookup yields CDR1 MRHNA and CDR2 SNTAGT. V lost 6 bases and J lost 12, with 19 bases in between. The CDR3 covers 13 residues.

The V and J genes are TRBV15 and TRBJ1-1, with D unresolved. The CDR3 loop spans 14 amino acids. Trimming took 0 bases from V and 4 from J, leaving 9 bases between them. Looked up from germline, CDR1 is LNHNV and CDR2 is YYDKDF (reference sequence). The CDR3 DNA reads TGTGCCACCAGCAGAGATAGTCTCGGCACTGAAGCTTTCTTT. Amino acid sequence: CATSRDSLGTEAFF. The full variable domain, rest sourced from reference TRBV15 and TRBJ1-1, is DAMVIQNPRYQVTQFGKPVTLSCSQTLNHNVMYWYQQKSSQAPKLLFHYYDKDFNNEADTPDNFQSRRPNTSFCFLDIRSPGLGDTAMYLCATSRDSLGTEAFFGQGTRLTVV.

This chain connects TRBV10-3 to TRBJ1-5; no clear D. Per the germline V gene, CDR1 is ENHRY and CDR2 is SYGVKD. Trimming removed 4 bases at V and 0 bases at J, with 10 bases between. This CDR3 is built from 15 residues. The CDR3 loop reads CAISGEAVSNQPQHF. The CDR3 region has the DNA TGTGCCATCAGTGGTGAAGCTGTTAGCAATCAGCCCCAGCATTTT.

The chain links TRBV4-2 to TRBJ1-3, with a tentative D call TRBD1 (5 bases). Trimming cost V 4 bases and J 4 bases, with 14 bases left between them. The CDR3 runs 15 residues. Germline lookup yields CDR1 LGHNA and CDR2 YNFKEQ. Here the CDR3 DNA reads TGTGCCAGCAGCCTCAGGGAGCGGGAGGGAAACACCATATATTTT. It translates to CASSLREREGNTIYF.

This chain uses TRBV9 with TRBJ2-2; 9 bases are a match to TRBD1. CDR3 size: 16 residues. After removal of 0 bases from V and 5 bases from J, the junction contained 5 bases not matched to a gene. CDR1 is SGDLS, CDR2 YYNGEE, per germline. CDR3 in amino acids: CASSVGTGVFTGELFF. The CDR3, as DNA: TGTGCCAGCAGCGTAGGGACAGGGGTATTTACCGGGGAGCTGTTTTTT.

V usage is TRBV4-3 and J usage is TRBJ2-3; no clear D gene. The V gene's germline CDR1 is LGHNA and CDR2 YSLEER. Trimming left V 0 bases short and J 4 bases short, with 14 bases between. The CDR3 has 16 amino acids. CDR3 sequence reads: CASSQDLGVKADTQYF. The CDR3, as DNA: TGCGCCAGCAGCCAAGATCTGGGCGTTAAGGCAGATACGCAGTATTTT.

The chain is built from TRBV15 and TRBJ2-7; D is possibly TRBD1 (5 bases). The CDR3 loop spans 14 amino acids. V lost 3 bases and J 0 bases, leaving 9 bases between the germline ends. Germline V lookup: CDR1 LNHNV, CDR2 YYDKDF (reference sequence). The CDR3 here is CATSSAQGSYEQYF. In DNA form, the CDR3 reads TGTGCCACCAGCAGTGCTCAGGGCTCCTACGAGCAGTACTTC. Combining the CDR3 with reference TRBV15 and TRBJ2-7 gives the whole variable domain DAMVIQNPRYQVTQFGKPVTLSCSQTLNHNVMYWYQQKSSQAPKLLFHYYDKDFNNEADTPDNFQSRRPNTSFCFLDIRSPGLGDTAMYLCATSSAQGSYEQYFGPGTRLTVT.

The rearrangement joins TRBV6-1 to TRBJ2-3; D is ambiguous. This CDR3 has 14 residues. The V gene's germline CDR1 is MNHNS and CDR2 SASEGT. V gave up 10 bases and J gave up 2 bases, with 16 bases separating them. CDR3 nucleotides: TGTGCCACCTTGACAAACTTGTTCACAGATACGCAGTATTTT. It encodes CATLTNLFTDTQYF.

A few counts support this clone. The chain uses TRBV10-1 and TRBJ1-1; 8 bases align to TRBD1. V lost 8 bases, J lost 0 bases, and 11 bases stayed unmatched. Germline V CDR1 and CDR2: WNHNN, SYGVQD (reference sequence). The CDR3 totals 16 residues. CDR3 sequence: CASARDRGHMNTEAFF. The CDR3 DNA sequence: TGCGCCAGCGCCCGAGACAGGGGCCACATGAACACTGAAGCTTTCTTT.

This chain links TRBV5-1 with TRBJ2-1; D may be TRBD2 (6 bases). Deletions cut 3 bases from V and 10 bases from J, with 20 bases between. The CDR3 contains 15 residues. Per germline, CDR1 SGHRS and CDR2 YFSETQ. The CDR3 DNA follows: TGCGCCAGCAGCTCGGAGGGACTCCCGGGTGCCGAGCAGTTCTTC. This sequence encodes CASSSEGLPGAEQFF.

The rearrangement joins TRBV10-2 to TRBJ1-2, with D perhaps matching TRBD1 (5 bases). Germline V CDR1 and CDR2: WSHSY, SAAADI. The CDR3 sequence is 15 residues long. Trimming took off 0 bases at V and 7 bases at J, with 15 bases between the two ends. The CDR3 DNA follows: TGCGCCAGCAGTGAGTCAGGAAGAGGCCAGGGTGGCTACACCTTC. It is translated as CASSESGRGQGGYTF.

The CDR3 protein is CASSKGQGVSSGANVLTF. For the CDR3, the DNA is TGTGCCAGCAGCAAGGGACAGGGGGTGAGCTCTGGGGCCAACGTCCTGACTTTC. V and J are TRBV5-4 and TRBJ2-6, with 11 bases lining up with TRBD1. Per germline, CDR1 SGHNT and CDR2 YYREEE (reference sequence). With 4 bases clipped from V and 0 bases from J, the junction kept 6 bases outside the gene matches. This CDR3 has 18 amino acids. Based on the CDR3 plus reference TRBV5-4 and TRBJ2-6, the full variable domain is ETGVTQSPTHLIKTRGQQVTLRCSSQSGHNTVSWYQQALGQGPQFIFQYYREEENGRGNFPPRFSGLQFPNYSSELNVNALELDDSALYLCASSKGQGVSSGANVLTFGAGSRLTVL.

J is TRBJ1-2 and V is TRBV5-1; the match to TRBD1 covers 9 bases. Trimming took 2 bases from V and 7 from J; bases not matched to a gene: 9. In germline, CDR1 is SGHRS, CDR2 YFSETQ. This CDR3 comprises 15 residues. This CDR3 is CASSFTGGDGSGYTF. The CDR3 nucleotides read TGCGCCAGCAGCTTCACAGGGGGCGATGGCAGTGGCTACACCTTC.

V gene TRBV29-1 combines with J gene TRBJ2-5; 11 nucleotides line up with TRBD1. Germline V lookup: CDR1 SQVTM, CDR2 ANQGSEA. Unmatched junction bases numbered 1, after V lost 3 bases and J lost 4 bases. The CDR3 spans 13 residues. The CDR3 region has the DNA TGCAGCGTTGATGGACAGGGGGCAGAGACCCAGTACTTC. It is translated as CSVDGQGAETQYF.

This chain uses TRBV28 with TRBJ1-1; 8 nucleotides match TRBD1. The V segment lost 3 bases and the J segment 6 bases; nucleotides outside the gene matches: 12. Per germline, CDR1 MDHEN and CDR2 SYDVKM. The CDR3 extends over 16 amino acids. The CDR3 is CASSFLDNRGGAEAFF. The CDR3 DNA follows: TGTGCCAGCAGTTTCCTTGATAACAGGGGGGGCGCTGAAGCTTTCTTT.

V gene TRBV10-3 combines with J gene TRBJ2-3; 7 bases are a match to TRBD1. In germline, CDR1 is ENHRY, CDR2 SYGVKD. J was trimmed by 4 bases and V by 9 bases; bases with no gene match: 10. This CDR3 contains 14 residues. The CDR3 sequence: CAIWNRGWSDTQYF. In nucleotides, the CDR3 is TGTGCCATTTGGAACAGGGGTTGGTCAGATACGCAGTATTTT.

The table lists this clone with a count of one. The chain couples TRBV5-4 to TRBJ2-7, with 13 bases aligning to TRBD2. Germline V gene data show CDR1 as SGHNT and CDR2 as YYREEE (reference sequence). The CDR3 is 19 residues long. The J segment lost 2 bases and the V segment lost 0 bases, leaving 11 bases of the junction unmatched. CDR3 sequence reads: CASSLDGLAGVSRTYEQYF. DNA of the CDR3: TGTGCCAGCAGCTTGGACGGACTAGCGGGAGTAAGCCGTACCTACGAGCAGTACTTC.

This clone was found once. This chain connects TRBV27 to TRBJ1-5, with TRBD1 identical over 8 bases. CDR1 and CDR2 from the germline V gene are MNHEY and SMNVEV (reference sequence). The CDR3 has 14 amino acids. J was trimmed by 5 bases and V by 8 bases; bases with no gene match: 8. CDR3 DNA sequence: TGTGCCAGCCGGGGGACAGGCTCATATCAGCCCCAGCATTTT. Residues: CASRGTGSYQPQHF.

CDR3 sequence reads: CASSLVGTASYGYTF. The CDR3 bases are TGCGCCAGCAGCCTAGTAGGGACAGCCTCCTATGGCTACACCTTC. The rearrangement uses TRBV5-1 and TRBJ1-2, with TRBD1 matching 7 bases. Germline lookup yields CDR1 SGHRS and CDR2 YFSETQ. There are 15 residues in the CDR3. V trimming: 4 bases; J trimming: 4 bases; junction bases outside the gene matches: 10.

The chain joins TRBV29-1 to TRBJ2-7; 8 bases line up with TRBD1. CDR1 and CDR2 (germline): SQVTM, ANQGSEA. This CDR3 region has 14 residues. V dropped 4 bases and J dropped 4; count of bases not matched to a gene: 9. CDR3 sequence reads: CSVGFRTGFYEQYF. In DNA, the CDR3 is TGCAGCGTTGGGTTTAGGACAGGGTTTTACGAGCAGTACTTC.

The CDR3 coding sequence is TGCAGCGTAGGGACTAGGGGGAATGAGCAGTTCTTC. Amino acid sequence: CSVGTRGNEQFF. The V call is TRBV29-1, the J call TRBJ2-1; 8 nucleotides agree with TRBD2. The ends lost 6 bases at V and 7 bases at J; junction bases unmatched: 5. Germline CDR1 SQVTM, CDR2 ANQGSEA. This CDR3 is 12 amino acids long.

The chain links TRBV6-1 to TRBJ1-6; D gene ambiguous. CDR3 length: 14 amino acids. Germline V gives CDR1 MNHNS, CDR2 SASEGT. V was trimmed by 8 bases and J by 4 bases, leaving 12 bases between them. Here the CDR3 DNA reads TGTGCCAGCCTGAATCTCAGGTATAATTCACCCCTCCACTTT. This translates into CASLNLRYNSPLHF.

This rearrangement joins TRBV7-8 to TRBJ2-7; maybe TRBD2 (5 bases). Germline V CDR1 and CDR2: SGHVS, FQNEAQ. The CDR3 extends over 15 amino acids. V lost 1 base, J lost 3 bases, and 13 bases lay in between. CDR3 sequence: CASSLGAGMGYEQYF. The CDR3 DNA sequence: TGTGCCAGCAGCTTAGGGGCCGGGATGGGCTACGAGCAGTACTTC.

The J gene is TRBJ1-1, the V gene TRBV5-4, with 11 bases lining up with TRBD1. With V trimmed by 5 bases and J by 4 bases, 7 bases remained unmatched. The CDR3 extends over 15 amino acids. Germline V gives CDR1 SGHNT, CDR2 YYREEE (reference sequence). CDR3 amino acids: CASRPDRGRVTEAFF. In DNA form, the CDR3 reads TGTGCCAGCAGGCCGGACAGGGGGCGAGTCACTGAAGCTTTCTTT.

The chain has TRBV30 and TRBJ1-2; possible D gene TRBD1, 5 bases. There are 11 residues in the CDR3. CDR1 and CDR2 (germline): GTSNPN, SVGIG (reference sequence). As DNA, the CDR3 is TGTGGGGGGGAGATTAACTATGGCTACACCTTC. This encodes CGGEINYGYTF.

The CDR3 reads CATVGEINEKLFF. For the CDR3, the DNA is TGTGCCACCGTCGGGGAGATCAATGAAAAACTGTTTTTT. The genes are TRBV6-1 and TRBJ1-4; D unresolved. Between the trimmed V and J ends, which lost 10 bases and 5 bases, there was a span of 14 bases. Per germline, CDR1 MNHNS and CDR2 SASEGT. This CDR3 comprises 13 residues.

The chain is built from TRBV27 and TRBJ1-3; D remains ambiguous. Germline CDR1 and CDR2: MNHEY and SMNVEV (reference sequence). This CDR3 is built from 15 residues. The V and J ends lost 3 bases and 0 bases respectively, with 9 bases between them. The chain's CDR3 is CASSFRRGSGNTIYF. The CDR3 DNA is TGTGCCAGCAGTTTCAGACGAGGCTCTGGAAACACCATATATTTT.

This clone was counted once. This chain joins TRBV5-4 and TRBJ2-7; possibly TRBD2 for D (6 bases). The CDR3 consists of 14 residues. Trimming removed 4 bases at V and 3 bases at J, with 14 bases between. CDR1 is SGHNT and CDR2 is YYREEE in the germline V gene (reference sequence). CDR3 sequence (DNA): TGTGCCAGCAGCGTTAAGGCCGGGGGCTACGAGCAGTACTTC. This encodes CASSVKAGGYEQYF.